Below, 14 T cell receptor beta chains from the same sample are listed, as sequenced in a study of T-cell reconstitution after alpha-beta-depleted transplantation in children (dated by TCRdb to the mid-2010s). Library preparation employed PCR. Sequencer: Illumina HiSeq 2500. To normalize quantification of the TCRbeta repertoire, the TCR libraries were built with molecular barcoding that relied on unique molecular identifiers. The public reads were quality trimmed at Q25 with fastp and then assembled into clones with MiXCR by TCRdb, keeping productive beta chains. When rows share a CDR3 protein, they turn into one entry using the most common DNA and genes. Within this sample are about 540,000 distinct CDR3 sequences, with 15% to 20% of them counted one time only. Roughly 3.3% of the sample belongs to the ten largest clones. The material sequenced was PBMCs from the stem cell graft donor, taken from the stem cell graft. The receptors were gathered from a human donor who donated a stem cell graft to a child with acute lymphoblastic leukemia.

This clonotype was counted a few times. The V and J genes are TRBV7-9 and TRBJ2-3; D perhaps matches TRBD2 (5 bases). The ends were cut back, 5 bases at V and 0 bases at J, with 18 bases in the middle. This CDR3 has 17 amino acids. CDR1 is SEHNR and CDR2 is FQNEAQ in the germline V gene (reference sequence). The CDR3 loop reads CASSTPWSGDSTDTQYF. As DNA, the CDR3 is TGTGCCAGCAGCACCCCGTGGAGCGGAGATAGCACAGATACGCAGTATTTT.

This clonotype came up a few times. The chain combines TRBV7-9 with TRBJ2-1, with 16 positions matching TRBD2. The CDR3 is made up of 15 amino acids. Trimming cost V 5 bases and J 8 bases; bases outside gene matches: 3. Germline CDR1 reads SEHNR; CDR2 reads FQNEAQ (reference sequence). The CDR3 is CASSAGLAGGDEQFF. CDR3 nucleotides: TGTGCCAGCAGCGCGGGACTAGCGGGAGGGGATGAGCAGTTCTTC. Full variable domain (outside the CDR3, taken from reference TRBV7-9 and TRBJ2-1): DTGVSQNPRHKITKRGQNVTFRCDPISEHNRLYWYRQTLGQGPEFLTYFQNEAQLEKSRLLSDRFSAERPKGSFSTLEIQRTEQGDSAMYLCASSAGLAGGDEQFFGPGTRLTVL.

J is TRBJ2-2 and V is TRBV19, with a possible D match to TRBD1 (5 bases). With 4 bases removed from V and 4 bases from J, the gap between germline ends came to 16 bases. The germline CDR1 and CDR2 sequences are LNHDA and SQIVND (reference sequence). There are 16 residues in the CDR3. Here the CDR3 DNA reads TGTGCCAGTAGTACCCCATCAGGGATGTCCACCGGGGAGCTGTTTTTT. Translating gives CASSTPSGMSTGELFF.

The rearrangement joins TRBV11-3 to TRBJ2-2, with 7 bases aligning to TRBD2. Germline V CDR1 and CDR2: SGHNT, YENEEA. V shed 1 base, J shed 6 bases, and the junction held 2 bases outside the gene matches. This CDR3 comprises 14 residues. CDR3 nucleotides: TGTGCCAGCAGCTTAGTCCGGGGGGCCGGGGAGCTGTTTTTT. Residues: CASSLVRGAGELFF. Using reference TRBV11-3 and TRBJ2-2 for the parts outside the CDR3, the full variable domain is EAGVVQSPRYKIIEKKQPVAFWCNPISGHNTLYWYLQNLGQGPELLIRYENEEAVDDSQLPKDRFSAERLKGVDSTLKIQPAELGDSAVYLCASSLVRGAGELFFGEGSRLTVL.

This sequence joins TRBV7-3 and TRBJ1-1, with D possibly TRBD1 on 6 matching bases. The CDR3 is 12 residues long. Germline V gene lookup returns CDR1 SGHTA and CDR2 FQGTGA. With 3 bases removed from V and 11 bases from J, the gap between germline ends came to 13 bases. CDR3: CASSFLGGQAFF. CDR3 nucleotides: TGTGCCAGCAGCTTCCTCGGGGGGCAGGCTTTCTTT.

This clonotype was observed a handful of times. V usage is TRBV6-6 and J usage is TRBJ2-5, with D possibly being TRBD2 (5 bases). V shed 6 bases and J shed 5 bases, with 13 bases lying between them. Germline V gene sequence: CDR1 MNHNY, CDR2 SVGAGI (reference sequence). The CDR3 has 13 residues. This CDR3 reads CASRPPAAETQYF. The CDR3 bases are TGTGCCAGCAGGCCCCCAGCGGCGGAGACCCAGTACTTC.

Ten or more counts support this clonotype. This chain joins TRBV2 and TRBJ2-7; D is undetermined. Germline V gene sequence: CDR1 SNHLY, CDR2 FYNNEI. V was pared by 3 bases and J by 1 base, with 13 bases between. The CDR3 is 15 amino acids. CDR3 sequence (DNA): TGTGCCAGCAGTGATCTTTTGGTTGGTTCCTACGAGCAGTACTTC. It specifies CASSDLLVGSYEQYF. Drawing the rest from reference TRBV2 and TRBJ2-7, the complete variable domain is EPEVTQTPSHQVTQMGQEVILRCVPISNHLYFYWYRQILGQKVEFLVSFYNNEISEKSEIFDDQFSVERPDGSNFTLKIRSTKLEDSAMYFCASSDLLVGSYEQYFGPGTRLTVT.

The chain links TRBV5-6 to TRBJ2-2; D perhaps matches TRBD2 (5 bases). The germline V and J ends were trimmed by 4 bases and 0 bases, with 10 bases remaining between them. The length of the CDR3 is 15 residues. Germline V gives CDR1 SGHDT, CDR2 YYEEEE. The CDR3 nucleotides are TGTGCCAGCAGCATTGGACTGACGAACACCGGGGAGCTGTTTTTT. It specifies CASSIGLTNTGELFF. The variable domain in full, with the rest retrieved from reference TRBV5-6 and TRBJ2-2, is DAGVTQSPTHLIKTRGQQVTLRCSPKSGHDTVSWYQQALGQGPQFIFQYYEEEERQRGNFPDRFSGHQFPNYSSELNVNALLLGDSALYLCASSIGLTNTGELFFGEGSRLTVL.

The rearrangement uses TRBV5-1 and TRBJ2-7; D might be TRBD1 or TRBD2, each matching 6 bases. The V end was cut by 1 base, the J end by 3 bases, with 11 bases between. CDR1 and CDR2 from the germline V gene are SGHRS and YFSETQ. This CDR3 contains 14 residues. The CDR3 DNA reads TGCGCCAGCAGCTTGCAGGGGACTGTCTACGAGCAGTACTTC. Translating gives CASSLQGTVYEQYF. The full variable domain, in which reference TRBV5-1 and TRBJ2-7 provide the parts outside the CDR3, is KAGVTQTPRYLIKTRGQQVTLSCSPISGHRSVSWYQQTPGQGLQFLFEYFSETQRNKGNFPGRFSGRQFSNSRSEMNVSTLELGDSALYLCASSLQGTVYEQYFGPGTRLTVT.

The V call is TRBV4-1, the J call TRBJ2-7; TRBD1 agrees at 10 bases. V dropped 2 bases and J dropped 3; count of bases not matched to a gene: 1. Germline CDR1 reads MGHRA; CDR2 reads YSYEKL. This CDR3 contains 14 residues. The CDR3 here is CASSQRTGGYEQYF. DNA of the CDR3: TGCGCCAGCAGCCAAAGGACAGGGGGCTACGAGCAGTACTTC.

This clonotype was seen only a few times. The CDR3 region is CASSPSGGGSTDTQYF. The CDR3 DNA sequence: TGCGCCAGCAGCCCGAGTGGTGGCGGGAGCACAGATACGCAGTATTTT. The rearrangement joins TRBV5-1 to TRBJ2-3, with a possible D match to TRBD2 (5 bases). The CDR3 is made up of 16 amino acids. V lost 4 bases and J 0 bases, leaving 15 bases between the germline ends. Germline V lookup: CDR1 SGHRS, CDR2 YFSETQ.

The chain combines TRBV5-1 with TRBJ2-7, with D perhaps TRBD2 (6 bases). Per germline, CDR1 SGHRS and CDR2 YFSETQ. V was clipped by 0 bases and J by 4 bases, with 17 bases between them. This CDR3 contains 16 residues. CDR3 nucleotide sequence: TGCGCCAGCAGCTTGGGAGCAGGCGGGAAAATGTACGAGCAGTACTTC. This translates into CASSLGAGGKMYEQYF.

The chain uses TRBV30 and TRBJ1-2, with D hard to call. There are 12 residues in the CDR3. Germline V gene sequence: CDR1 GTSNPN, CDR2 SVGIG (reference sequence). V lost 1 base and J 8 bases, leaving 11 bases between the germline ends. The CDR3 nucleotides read TGTGCCTGGAGTGCTGGTTTAGAGGGCTACACCTTC. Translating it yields CAWSAGLEGYTF.

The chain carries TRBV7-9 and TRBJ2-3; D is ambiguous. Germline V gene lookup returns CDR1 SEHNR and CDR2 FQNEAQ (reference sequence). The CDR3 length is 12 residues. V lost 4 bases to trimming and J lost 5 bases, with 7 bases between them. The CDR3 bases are TGTGCCAGCAGCTCTCTGATAGATACGCAGTATTTT. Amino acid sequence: CASSSLIDTQYF.